The 2 T cell receptor beta chains reported below all come from one sample, sequenced in a study of cytomegalovirus exposure and HLA in healthy donors. PCR primers comprised 60 Vbeta and 13 Jbeta primers. TCRdb keeps only in-frame clones here, not all; method: immunoSEQ multiplex PCR. Of approximately 120,000 clones listed, less than 80% are singletons. Specimen: PBMCs. All receptors come from a man aged 25-45 years in good health and CMV-seronegative.

CDR3 nucleotide sequence: TGTGCCAGCAGTTTATTAGGGTCCGGACAGCTGAACACTGAAGCTTTCTTT. This translates into CASSLLGSGQLNTEAFF. This sequence joins TRBV28 and TRBJ1-1; TRBD1 might be the D (6 bases). V was trimmed by 1 base and J by 0 bases, leaving 15 bases between them. CDR1 and CDR2 (germline): MDHEN, SYDVKM. This CDR3 is 17 amino acids long. Full variable domain (remainder filled in from reference TRBV28 and TRBJ1-1): DVKVTQSSRYLVKRTGEKVFLECVQDMDHENMFWYRQDPGLGLRLIYFSYDVKMKEKGDIPEGYSVSREKKERFSLILESASTNQTSMYLCASSLLGSGQLNTEAFFGQGTRLTVV.

This clone was counted between two and nine times. V usage is TRBV6-5 and J usage is TRBJ1-2, with D tentatively TRBD1 (5 bases). V dropped 4 bases and J dropped 3 bases, with 12 bases sitting between them. The CDR3 is made up of 14 amino acids. CDR1 MNHEY and CDR2 SVGAGI come from the germline V gene. This CDR3 is CASSSSTGDYGYTF. DNA for the CDR3: TGTGCCAGCAGTTCCTCAACGGGGGACTATGGCTACACCTTC.